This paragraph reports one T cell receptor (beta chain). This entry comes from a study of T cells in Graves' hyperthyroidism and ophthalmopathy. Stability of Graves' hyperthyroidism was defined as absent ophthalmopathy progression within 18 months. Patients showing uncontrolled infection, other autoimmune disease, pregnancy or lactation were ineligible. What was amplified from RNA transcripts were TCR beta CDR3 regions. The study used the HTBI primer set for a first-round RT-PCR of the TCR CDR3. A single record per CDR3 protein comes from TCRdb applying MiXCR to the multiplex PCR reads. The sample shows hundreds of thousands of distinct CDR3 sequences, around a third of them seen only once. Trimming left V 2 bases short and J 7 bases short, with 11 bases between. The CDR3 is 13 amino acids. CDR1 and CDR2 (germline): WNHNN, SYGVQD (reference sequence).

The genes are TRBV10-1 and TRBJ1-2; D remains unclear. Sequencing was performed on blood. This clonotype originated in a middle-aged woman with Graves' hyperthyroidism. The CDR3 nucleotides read TGCGCCAGCAGTGAGGCGGGAGGTCTTGGCTACACCTTC. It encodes CASSEAGGLGYTF.